The clone carrying this T cell receptor (beta chain) was detected many times. Antigen unknown. These data are taken from a study of early T cells in non-severe SARS-CoV-2 infection. Background on the study: Unpaired chains resulted from sequencing bulk RNA of unsorted whole blood.

V lost 0 bases and J 4 bases, leaving 15 bases between the germline ends. This CDR3 spans 15 amino acids. Germline-derived CDR1 and CDR2 are DFQATT and SNEGSKA (reference sequence). Study results and limitations: Matches to VDJdb favored anti-spike CD8 responses and missed private and CD4 specificities.

As part of library construction, unique molecular identifiers were attached to individual cDNA molecules. A single record per CDR3 protein comes from TCRdb applying MiXCR to the 5' RACE reads. The sample has almost 45,000 distinct CDR3 sequences; over 5% are singletons. This TCR derives from an adult who was a healthcare worker with PCR-confirmed SARS-CoV-2 infection or an uninfected control (not recorded which). Sequencing was done on a sample of whole blood. The V gene is TRBV20-1, the J gene TRBJ2-5; weak D call: TRBD2 (5 bases). The CDR3 bases are TGCAGTGCTAGAGATGCCGCAGGAGGCAGAGAGACCCAGTACTTC. This codes for CSARDAAGGRETQYF.